The 14 T cell receptor beta chains below all came from one sample that was sequenced in a study of T cell clonotyping in hematopoietic cell transplantation. This table comes from immunoSEQ multiplex PCR, and its TCRdb copy is limited to in-frame clones, with some not included. The sample yields more than 5,000 clones, under 90% seen once. The sample was peripheral blood mononuclear cells, taken 100 days after allogeneic stem cell transplant. These receptors were taken from a male patient aged 70 to 80 who had an allogeneic stem cell transplant from an unrelated donor, so T cells may come from the graft donor. Some clones in this sample may be carry-over from other donors' samples.

The chain has TRBV10-2 and TRBJ2-1; D gene ambiguous. The CDR3 runs 13 residues. The V gene's germline CDR1 is WSHSY and CDR2 SAAADI. V was trimmed by 5 bases and J by 4 bases, leaving 9 bases between them. The chain's CDR3 is CASSQDRYNEQFF. CDR3 nucleotides: TGCGCCAGCAGTCAGGACCGATACAATGAGCAGTTCTTC.

By share, this clone counts as large (0.1 to 1%). This chain uses TRBV2 with TRBJ2-5; D unclear. The V gene lost 2 bases and the J gene lost 1 base, with 14 bases spanning the gap. The CDR3 covers 16 residues. Germline CDR1 SNHLY, CDR2 FYNNEI. The CDR3 spells CASSESEESAQETQYF. CDR3 DNA: TGTGCCAGCAGTGAATCAGAGGAGAGCGCCCAAGAGACCCAGTACTTC.

The V gene is TRBV5-1, the J gene TRBJ2-7; perhaps TRBD2 as D (6 bases). Trimming left V 8 bases short and J 6 bases short, with 15 bases between. The CDR3 has 12 residues. Germline CDR1 and CDR2: SGHRS and YFSETQ. The CDR3 protein is CASARVGGEQYF. The CDR3 coding sequence is TGCGCCAGTGCCCGGGTGGGGGGCGAGCAGTACTTC.

The V and J genes are TRBV21-1 and TRBJ2-2; TRBD2 is taken as the D call from the table, unchecked against the DNA. TRBV21-1 is a documented pseudogene. CDR3 length: 16 residues. The DNA of the CDR3 is TGTGCCAGCAGCAAAGTGGGGACTGGAAGAACCGGGGAGCTGTTTTTT. Amino acid sequence: CASSKVGTGRTGELFF.

Concerning this clone: This specimen includes other DNA sequences encoding the same CDR3. The rearrangement joins TRBV27 to TRBJ2-7; D ambiguous. The CDR3 contains 13 residues. Germline V gene sequence: CDR1 MNHEY, CDR2 SMNVEV (reference sequence). V was trimmed by 3 bases and J by 3 bases, leaving 9 bases between them. The DNA for the CDR3 is TGTGCCAGCAGTTTGACGGATAGCTACGAGCAGTACTTC. Encoded protein: CASSLTDSYEQYF.

The DNA for the CDR3 is TGTGCCAGCAGTTTCGGTTTTGGGGCCGGCAATCAGCCCCAGCATTTT. It specifies CASSFGFGAGNQPQHF. The chain links TRBV27 to TRBJ1-5; a possible D gene is TRBD1 (5 bases). This CDR3 region has 16 residues. V lost 3 bases, J lost 2 bases, and 14 bases lay in between. In germline, CDR1 is MNHEY, CDR2 SMNVEV (reference sequence).

This clone was found once. This rearrangement joins TRBV29-1 to TRBJ2-5; no definite D call. Per the germline V gene, CDR1 is SQVTM and CDR2 is ANQGSEA. Trimming stripped 6 bases from V and 5 bases from J, with 13 bases between. This CDR3 is built from 12 residues. Written as DNA, the CDR3 is TGCAGCGTCAGGAGAGCCGATGAGACCCAGTACTTC. It is translated as CSVRRADETQYF.

The chain uses TRBV19 and TRBJ2-7; 8 nucleotides agree with TRBD2. This CDR3 contains 14 residues. In germline, CDR1 is LNHDA, CDR2 SQIVND (reference sequence). Trimming took 5 bases from V and 2 from J; bases not matched to a gene: 5. This CDR3 is CASSFLAGTYEQYF. The CDR3 DNA follows: TGTGCCAGTAGTTTTCTAGCGGGTACCTACGAGCAGTACTTC.

The chain carries TRBV5-4 and TRBJ1-2, with 11 bases matching TRBD1. Germline CDR1 reads SGHNT; CDR2 reads YYREEE (reference sequence). The CDR3 consists of 13 residues. V lost 4 bases and J lost 8; bases outside the gene matches: 4. The CDR3 bases are TGTGCCAGCAGCGGACAGGGGGCCTACGGCTACACCTTC. Translating gives CASSGQGAYGYTF. Looking up the rest from reference TRBV5-4 and TRBJ1-2 gives the full variable domain: ETGVTQSPTHLIKTRGQQVTLRCSSQSGHNTVSWYQQALGQGPQFIFQYYREEENGRGNFPPRFSGLQFPNYSSELNVNALELDDSALYLCASSGQGAYGYTFGSGTRLTVV.

V gene TRBV13 combines with J gene TRBJ2-3, with 10 bases aligning to TRBD2. Germline V lookup: CDR1 PRHDT, CDR2 FYEKMQ (reference sequence). The CDR3 is 15 residues long. V dropped 2 bases and J dropped 6; count of bases not matched to a gene: 5. The CDR3 nucleotides are TGTGCCAGCAGCTTAAAACCTAGCGGGAGTGATACGCAGTATTTT. It encodes CASSLKPSGSDTQYF.

The rearrangement uses TRBV27 and TRBJ2-7, with a weak D call TRBD2 (6 bases). The CDR3 totals 14 residues. The germline V and J ends were trimmed by 7 bases and 0 bases, with 13 bases remaining between them. CDR1 and CDR2 from the germline V gene are MNHEY and SMNVEV (reference sequence). The CDR3 is CASKLSGHSYEQYF. The CDR3 coding sequence is TGTGCCAGCAAGTTAAGCGGGCACTCCTACGAGCAGTACTTC.

V and J are TRBV28 and TRBJ1-2, with 7 bases identical to TRBD1. Looked up from germline, CDR1 is MDHEN and CDR2 is SYDVKM. J gave up 0 bases and V 6 bases, and 4 bases lay outside the gene matches. This CDR3 has 14 amino acids. The CDR3 sequence is CASRSGTANYGYTF. The CDR3 DNA is TGTGCCAGCAGGTCCGGGACAGCTAACTATGGCTACACCTTC.

The V gene is TRBV5-1, the J gene TRBJ1-1; tentatively, D is TRBD1 (6 bases). Germline V lookup: CDR1 SGHRS, CDR2 YFSETQ. The ends were cut back, 4 bases at V and 4 bases at J, with 17 bases in the middle. The CDR3 runs to 15 residues. DNA for the CDR3: TGCGCCAGCAGCCCGGCCGCGGGGGCCAGCACTGAAGCTTTCTTT. Protein sequence: CASSPAAGASTEAFF.

This CDR3 reads CAWSHPDRANTEAFF. The DNA for the CDR3 is TGTGCCTGGAGTCATCCCGACAGGGCGAACACTGAAGCTTTCTTT. V and J are TRBV30 and TRBJ1-1; 7 positions match TRBD1. Per the germline V gene, CDR1 is GTSNPN and CDR2 is SVGIG (reference sequence). V lost 2 bases and J lost 1; bases outside the gene matches: 7. CDR3 length: 15 residues.